The rows below give T cell receptor beta chains drawn from one sample of a study of blood T cell repertoires in COVID-19. Using immunoSEQ multiplex PCR, the repertoire was profiled, and TCRdb retains in-frame clones only, with some absent. Here the sample spans around 43,000 clones, about 88% being singletons. Sequenced: peripheral blood. These receptors came from a man between 45 and 60 years old in a cohort sampled during active COVID-19. CDR3s include the opening cysteine and the closing phenylalanine or tryptophan. The order of the fields is D gene, clone size, V gene, J gene, CDR3 DNA, CDR3 protein. D genes are given only for firm matches. Some rows mark clone size as missing; the rest say once, few, many or name a class of expanded clone.

D: -
size: -
V: TRBV18
J: TRBJ1-1
DNA: TGTGCCAGCTCACCACCGCCGGGTAGCACTGAAGCTTTCTTT
CDR3: CASSPPPGSTEAFF

D: TRBD1
size: few
V: TRBV19
J: TRBJ1-4
DNA: TGTGCCAGTAGTATTGGGACAGCTCTCGTTAGGGAAAAACTGTTTTTT
CDR3: CASSIGTALVREKLFF

D: TRBD1
size: -
V: TRBV4-3
J: TRBJ1-1
DNA: TGCGCCAGCAGCCCCCAGGGACAGGCTTACAACACTGAAGCTTTCTTT
CDR3: CASSPQGQAYNTEAFF

D: TRBD2
size: once
V: TRBV10-1
J: TRBJ2-5
DNA: TGCGCCAGCAGTGATTTAGCGGGAGACGGGAAGACCCAGTACTTC
CDR3: CASSDLAGDGKTQYF

D: -
size: -
V: TRBV7-2
J: TRBJ2-3
DNA: TGTGCCAGCAGCTTAGTAGGGGACTTCACAGATACGCAGTATTTT
CDR3: CASSLVGDFTDTQYF

D: -
size: -
V: TRBV6-6
J: TRBJ1-1
DNA: TGTGCCAGCAGCCTCTCGGGAGCTTTCTTT
CDR3: CASSLSGAFF

D: TRBD1
size: -
V: TRBV5-1
J: TRBJ1-1
DNA: TGCGCCAGCAGCTTGTATTATACAGGGGCGATGAACACTGAAGCTTTCTTT
CDR3: CASSLYYTGAMNTEAFF

D: TRBD2
size: -
V: TRBV27
J: TRBJ2-4
DNA: TGTGCCAGCAGTTTATACGGCGGGAGCGACATTCAGTACTTC
CDR3: CASSLYGGSDIQYF

D: -
size: -
V: TRBV28
J: TRBJ1-3
DNA: TGTGCCAGCAGTATACAGATGACTGGAAACACCATATATTTT
CDR3: CASSIQMTGNTIYF

D: -
size: once
V: TRBV10-3
J: TRBJ2-1
DNA: TGTGCCACCACGACTAAAAACAATGAGCAGTTCTTC
CDR3: CATTTKNNEQFF

D: TRBD1
size: few
V: TRBV4-1
J: TRBJ1-1
DNA: TGCGCCAGCGATTCCGGGACAGGACATTTTTTCTTT
CDR3: CASDSGTGHFFF

D: TRBD1
size: -
V: TRBV7-2
J: TRBJ1-2
DNA: TGTGCCAGCAGCGCCCGGGACAGGGGCCACTACACCTTC
CDR3: CASSARDRGHYTF

D: TRBD2
size: few
V: TRBV9
J: TRBJ2-1
DNA: TGTGCCAGCAGCGTAGACCCGGGGGGGCCGGGATGTGAGCAGTTCTTC
CDR3: CASSVDPGGPGCEQFF

D: -
size: -
V: TRBV5-8
J: TRBJ2-2
DNA: TGTGCCAGCAGTTCCTCGAACACCGGGGAGCTGTTTTTT
CDR3: CASSSSNTGELFF

D: TRBD1
size: -
V: TRBV19
J: TRBJ2-1
DNA: TGTGCCAGTAAGACAGGGAATGAGCAGTTCTTC
CDR3: CASKTGNEQFF

D: -
size: medium-sized
V: TRBV4-3
J: TRBJ1-2
DNA: TGCGCCAGCAGCCAAGACCGAGGGGCGGGAGGCACCTTC
CDR3: CASSQDRGAGGTF

D: TRBD1
size: once
V: TRBV3-1/TRBV3-2
J: TRBJ1-1
DNA: TGTGCCAGCAGCCAACCCCCGGGACAGGCAATGAACACTGAAGCTTTCTTT
CDR3: CASSQPPGQAMNTEAFF

D: -
size: once
V: TRBV27
J: TRBJ1-1
DNA: TGTGCCAGCATTTTCCACGCGGGGGGAGACACTGAAGCTTTCTTT
CDR3: CASIFHAGGDTEAFF

D: -
size: -
V: TRBV13
J: TRBJ2-5
DNA: TGTGCCAGCAGCTTAGGTTCTCGCGGGGGACAACAAGAGACCCAGTACTTC
CDR3: CASSLGSRGGQQETQYF

D: -
size: -
V: TRBV21-1
J: TRBJ2-1
DNA: TGTGCCAGCAGCTTACGGACAGGGATCTACAATGAGCAGTTCTTC
CDR3: CASSLRTGIYNEQFF

D: TRBD2
size: -
V: TRBV30
J: TRBJ2-1
DNA: TGTGCCTGGAGTGTACTAGTGGGACTAGCGGGAGGGGGTGAGCAGTTCTTC
CDR3: CAWSVLVGLAGGGEQFF

D: TRBD2
size: once
V: TRBV7-9
J: TRBJ2-7
DNA: TGTGCCAGCAGCTGGGGGGGGGATGGCAACGAGCAGTACTTC
CDR3: CASSWGGDGNEQYF

D: TRBD1
size: -
V: TRBV9
J: TRBJ2-3
DNA: TGTGCCAGCAGCGTAGGAGGGCAGGGGGCTTCAGATACGCAGTATTTT
CDR3: CASSVGGQGASDTQYF

D: -
size: -
V: TRBV12-3/TRBV12-4
J: TRBJ1-1
DNA: TGTGCCAGCAGTTTTTCCGTAACTGAAGCTTTCTTT
CDR3: CASSFSVTEAFF

D: -
size: -
V: TRBV6-5
J: TRBJ1-1
DNA: TGTGCCAGCAGGGAGACGGACACTGAAGCTTTCTTT
CDR3: CASRETDTEAFF

D: TRBD2
size: -
V: TRBV4-1
J: TRBJ2-1
DNA: TGCGCCAGCAGCCCCGTTGCGGGGGGGTACAATGAGCAGTTCTTC
CDR3: CASSPVAGGYNEQFF

D: -
size: -
V: TRBV30
J: TRBJ2-2
DNA: TGTGCCTGGAGGGCAGGGGCCCTCAACACCGGGGAGCTGTTTTTT
CDR3: CAWRAGALNTGELFF

D: -
size: -
V: TRBV6-1
J: TRBJ2-4
DNA: TGTGCCAGCAGTGAACGTGGAGAGGCGGCCAAAAACATTCAGTACTTC
CDR3: CASSERGEAAKNIQYF

D: -
size: -
V: TRBV12-3/TRBV12-4
J: TRBJ1-2
DNA: TGTGCCAGCAGTTTATACGGGATCTATGGCTACACCTTC
CDR3: CASSLYGIYGYTF

D: -
size: -
V: TRBV13
J: TRBJ1-4
DNA: TGTGCCAGCACCCTCGGACGCGGCGGGGAAAAACTGTTTTTT
CDR3: CASTLGRGGEKLFF

D: -
size: -
V: TRBV12-3/TRBV12-4
J: TRBJ1-1
DNA: TGTGCCAGCACTCACAGAGCTCGCACTGAAGCTTTCTTT
CDR3: CASTHRARTEAFF

D: TRBD1
size: -
V: TRBV29-1
J: TRBJ1-6
DNA: TGCAGCGTACTAACAGGGGGAGATAATTCACCCCTCCACTTT
CDR3: CSVLTGGDNSPLHF

D: -
size: -
V: TRBV4-1
J: TRBJ2-2
DNA: TGCGCCAGCAGCTACTCTAGCGTTACGAACACCGGGGAGCTGTTTTTT
CDR3: CASSYSSVTNTGELFF

D: -
size: -
V: TRBV28
J: TRBJ1-1
DNA: TGTGCCAGCAGCGTACTAACAGGAAACACTGAAGCTTTCTTT
CDR3: CASSVLTGNTEAFF

D: TRBD1
size: -
V: TRBV5-1
J: TRBJ1-1
DNA: TGCGCCAGCAGCCCCCTGGGACAGGAAAACACTGAAGCTTTCTTT
CDR3: CASSPLGQENTEAFF

D: -
size: -
V: TRBV7-3
J: TRBJ2-3
DNA: TGTGCCAGCAGCTTAACGATGAGCGGCGAAAAGAGAGAGACAGATACGCAGTATTTT
CDR3: CASSLTMSGEKRETDTQYF

D: -
size: -
V: TRBV7-3
J: TRBJ1-2
DNA: TGTGCCAGCAGCTTAGGAGAAGGGGAAGGCTACACCTTC
CDR3: CASSLGEGEGYTF

D: TRBD1
size: -
V: TRBV7-3
J: TRBJ2-3
DNA: TGTGCCAGCAGCCCCGGGACAGGGACAGATACGCAGTATTTT
CDR3: CASSPGTGTDTQYF

D: TRBD1
size: -
V: TRBV29-1
J: TRBJ2-1
DNA: TGCAGCGCAGACAGGGGTGAGGCGGGTGAGCAGTTCTTC
CDR3: CSADRGEAGEQFF